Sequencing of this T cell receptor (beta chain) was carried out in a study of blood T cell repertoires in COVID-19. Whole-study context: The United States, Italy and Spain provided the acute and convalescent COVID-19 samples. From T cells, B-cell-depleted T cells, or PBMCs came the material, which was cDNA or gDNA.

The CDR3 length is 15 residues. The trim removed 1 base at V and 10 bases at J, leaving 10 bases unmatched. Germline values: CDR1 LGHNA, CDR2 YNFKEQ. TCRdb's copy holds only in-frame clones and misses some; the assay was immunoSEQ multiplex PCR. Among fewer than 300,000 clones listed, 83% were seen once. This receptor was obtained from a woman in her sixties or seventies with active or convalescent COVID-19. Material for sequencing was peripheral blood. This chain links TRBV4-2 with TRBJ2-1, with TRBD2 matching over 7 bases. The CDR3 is CASSQVGTSSGEQFF. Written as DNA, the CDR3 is TGTGCCAGCAGCCAAGTCGGAACTTCTAGCGGCGAGCAGTTCTTC.